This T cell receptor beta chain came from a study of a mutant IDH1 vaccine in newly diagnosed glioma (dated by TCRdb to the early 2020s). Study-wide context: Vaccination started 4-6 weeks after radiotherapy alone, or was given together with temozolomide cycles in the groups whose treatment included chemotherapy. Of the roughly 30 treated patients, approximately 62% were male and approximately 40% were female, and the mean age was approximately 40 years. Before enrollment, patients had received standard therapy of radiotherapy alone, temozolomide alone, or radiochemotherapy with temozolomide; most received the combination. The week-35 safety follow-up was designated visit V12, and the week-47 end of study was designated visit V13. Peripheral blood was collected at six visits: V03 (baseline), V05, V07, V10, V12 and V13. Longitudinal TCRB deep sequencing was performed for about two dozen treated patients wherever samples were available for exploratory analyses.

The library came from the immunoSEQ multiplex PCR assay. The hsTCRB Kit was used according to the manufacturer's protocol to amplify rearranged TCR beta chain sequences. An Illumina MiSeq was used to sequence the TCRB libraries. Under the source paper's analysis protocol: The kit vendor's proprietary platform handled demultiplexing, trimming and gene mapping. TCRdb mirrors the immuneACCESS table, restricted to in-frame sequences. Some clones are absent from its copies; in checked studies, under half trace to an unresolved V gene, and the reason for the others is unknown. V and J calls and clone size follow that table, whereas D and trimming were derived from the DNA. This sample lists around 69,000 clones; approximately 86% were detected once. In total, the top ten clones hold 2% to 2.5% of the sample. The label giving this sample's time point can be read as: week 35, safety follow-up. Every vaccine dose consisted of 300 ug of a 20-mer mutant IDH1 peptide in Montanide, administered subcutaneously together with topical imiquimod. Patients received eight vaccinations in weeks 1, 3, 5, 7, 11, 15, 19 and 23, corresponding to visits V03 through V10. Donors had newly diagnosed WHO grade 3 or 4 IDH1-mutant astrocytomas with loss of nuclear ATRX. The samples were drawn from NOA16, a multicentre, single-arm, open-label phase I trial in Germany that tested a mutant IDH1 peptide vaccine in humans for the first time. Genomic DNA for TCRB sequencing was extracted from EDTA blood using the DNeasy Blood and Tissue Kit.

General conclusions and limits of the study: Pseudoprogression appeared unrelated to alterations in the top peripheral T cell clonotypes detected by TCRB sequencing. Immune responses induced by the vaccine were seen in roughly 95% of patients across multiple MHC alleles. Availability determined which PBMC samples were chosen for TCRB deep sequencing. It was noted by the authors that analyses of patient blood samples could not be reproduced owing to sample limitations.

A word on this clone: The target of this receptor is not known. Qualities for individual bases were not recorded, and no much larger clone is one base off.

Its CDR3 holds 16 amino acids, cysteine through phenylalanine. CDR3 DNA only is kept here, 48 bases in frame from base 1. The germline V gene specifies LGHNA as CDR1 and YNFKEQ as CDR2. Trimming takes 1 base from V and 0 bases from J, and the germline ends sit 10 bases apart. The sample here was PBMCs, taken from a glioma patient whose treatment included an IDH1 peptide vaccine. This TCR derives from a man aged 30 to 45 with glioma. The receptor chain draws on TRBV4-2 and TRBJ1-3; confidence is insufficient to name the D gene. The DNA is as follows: TGTGCCAGCAGCCAAGGGAGACCTTCCTCTGGAAACACCATATATTTT. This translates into CASSQGRPSSGNTIYF.